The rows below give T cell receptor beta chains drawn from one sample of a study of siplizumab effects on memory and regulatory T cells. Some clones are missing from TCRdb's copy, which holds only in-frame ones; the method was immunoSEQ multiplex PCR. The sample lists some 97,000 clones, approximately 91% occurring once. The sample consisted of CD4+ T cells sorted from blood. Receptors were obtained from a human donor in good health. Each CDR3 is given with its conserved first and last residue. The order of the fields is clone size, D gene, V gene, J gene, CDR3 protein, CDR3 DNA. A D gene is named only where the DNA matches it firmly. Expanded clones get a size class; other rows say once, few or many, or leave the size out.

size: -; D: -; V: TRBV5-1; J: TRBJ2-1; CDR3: CASAIGDGRFNEQFF; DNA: TGCGCCAGCGCCATTGGGGATGGTCGGTTTAATGAGCAGTTCTTC
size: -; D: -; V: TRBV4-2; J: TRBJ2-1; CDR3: CASSQDFRAGIYNEQFF; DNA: TGTGCCAGCAGCCAAGATTTCCGCGCGGGGATTTACAATGAGCAGTTCTTC
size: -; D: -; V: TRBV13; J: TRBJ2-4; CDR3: CASSLPTAKNIQYF; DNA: TGTGCCAGCAGCCTCCCTACAGCCAAAAACATTCAGTACTTC
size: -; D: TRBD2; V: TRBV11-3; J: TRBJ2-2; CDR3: CASSPRTSAFPGELFF; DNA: TGTGCCAGCAGCCCGCGGACTAGCGCATTCCCCGGGGAGCTGTTTTTT
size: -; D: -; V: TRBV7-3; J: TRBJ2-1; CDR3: CASSSLWGDNEQFF; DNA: TGTGCCAGCAGCTCACTCTGGGGGGACAATGAGCAGTTCTTC
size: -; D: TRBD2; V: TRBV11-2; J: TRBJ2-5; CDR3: CASSWGLAGGLLRETQYF; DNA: TGTGCCAGCAGCTGGGGACTAGCGGGGGGGCTATTACGGGAGACCCAGTACTTC
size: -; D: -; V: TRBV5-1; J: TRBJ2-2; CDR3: CASSPGVTNTGELFF; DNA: TGCGCCAGCAGCCCGGGGGTCACCAACACCGGGGAGCTGTTTTTT
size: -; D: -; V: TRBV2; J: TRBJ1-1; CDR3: CASSEEGGNTEAFF; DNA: TGTGCCAGCAGTGAGGAAGGGGGAAACACTGAAGCTTTCTTT
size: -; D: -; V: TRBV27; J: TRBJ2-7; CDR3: CASSLRAPYEQYF; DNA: TGTGCCAGCAGTTTAAGGGCCCCCTACGAGCAGTACTTC
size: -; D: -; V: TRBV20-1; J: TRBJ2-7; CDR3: CSAGKSYEQYF; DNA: TGCAGTGCTGGAAAGTCTTACGAGCAGTACTTC
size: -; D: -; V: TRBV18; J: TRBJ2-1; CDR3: CASSAARVNEQFF; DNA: TGTGCCAGCTCAGCCGCCAGGGTTAATGAGCAGTTCTTC
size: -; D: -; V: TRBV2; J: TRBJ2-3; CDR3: CASRATDTQYF; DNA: TGTGCCAGCAGGGCCACAGATACGCAGTATTTT
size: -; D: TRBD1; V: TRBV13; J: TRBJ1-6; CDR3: CASSSANRGSYNSPLHF; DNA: TGTGCCAGCAGCTCAGCCAACAGGGGGTCCTATAATTCACCCCTCCACTTT
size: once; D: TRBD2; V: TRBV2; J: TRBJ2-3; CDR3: CASSRLSLAGGSSTDTQYF; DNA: TGTGCCAGCAGTAGGTTATCACTAGCGGGGGGCTCTAGCACAGATACGCAGTATTTT
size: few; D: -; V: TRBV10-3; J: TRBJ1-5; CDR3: CAISEELNQPQHF; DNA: TGTGCCATCAGTGAGGAGCTAAATCAGCCCCAGCATTTT
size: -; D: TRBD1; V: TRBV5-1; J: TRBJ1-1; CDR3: CASSLATGEGNTEAFF; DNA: TGCGCCAGCAGCTTGGCGACAGGGGAGGGGAACACTGAAGCTTTCTTT
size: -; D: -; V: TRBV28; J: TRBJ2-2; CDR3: CASSLLDRSTGELFF; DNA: TGTGCCAGCAGTTTACTTGACAGATCCACCGGGGAGCTGTTTTTT
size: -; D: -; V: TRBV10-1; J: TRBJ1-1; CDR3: CARFGTAIITEAFF; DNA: TGCGCCAGATTCGGGACCGCGATTATCACTGAAGCTTTCTTT
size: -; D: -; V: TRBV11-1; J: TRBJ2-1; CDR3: CASSSGNEQFF; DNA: TGTGCCAGCAGCTCAGGGAATGAGCAGTTCTTC
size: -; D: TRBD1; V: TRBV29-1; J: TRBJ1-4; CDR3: CSVQDRLGATNEKLFF; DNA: TGCAGCGTCCAGGACAGGCTGGGAGCAACTAATGAAAAACTGTTTTTT
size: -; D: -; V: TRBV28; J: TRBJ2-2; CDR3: CASSSPLTEELFF; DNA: TGTGCCAGCAGTTCCCCGCTCACGGAGGAGCTGTTTTTT
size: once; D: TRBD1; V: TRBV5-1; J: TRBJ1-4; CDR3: CASSLRGQGEEKLFF; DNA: TGCGCCAGCAGTTTGCGGGGACAGGGTGAGGAAAAACTGTTTTTT
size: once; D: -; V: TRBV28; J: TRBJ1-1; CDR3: CASTTGSVGTEAFF; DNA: TGTGCCAGCACCACAGGGTCGGTTGGCACTGAAGCTTTCTTT
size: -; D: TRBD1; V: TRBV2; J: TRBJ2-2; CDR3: CASTLDRVDTGELFF; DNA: TGTGCCAGCACTTTGGACAGGGTGGACACCGGGGAGCTGTTTTTT
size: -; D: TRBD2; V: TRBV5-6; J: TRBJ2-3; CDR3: CASSLLAGGRSTDTQYF; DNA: TGTGCCAGCAGCTTACTAGCGGGGGGTAGGAGCACAGATACGCAGTATTTT
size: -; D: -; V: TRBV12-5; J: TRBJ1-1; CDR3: CASGLQGSTEAFF; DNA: TGTGCTAGTGGTTTGCAGGGGTCCACTGAAGCTTTCTTT